Following are 21 T cell receptor beta chains from one sample sequenced in a study of CD8 T cells in Susac syndrome (dated by TCRdb to between 2018 and 2021). Receptor libraries were prepared by the immunoSEQ multiplex PCR assay. RNA was extracted with the RNeasy kit and 0.5 to 1 ug was reverse transcribed using random hexamers. The public sequencing data were trimmed at Q25 with fastp and processed into clonotypes with MiXCR by TCRdb, which kept only in-frame beta chains. A single entry per CDR3 protein holds the most common genes and DNA from its merged rows. The sample contains approximately 190,000 distinct CDR3 sequences, approximately 96% of them found a single time. The top ten clonotypes cover more than 0.08% of the sample. Sequencing input: CD4+ T cells from PBMCs. These receptors all come from a human donor with Susac syndrome.

The chain links TRBV2 to TRBJ1-2; the match to TRBD1 covers 9 bases. Trimming removed 1 base from V and 8 bases from J; junction bases left unmatched: 5. The CDR3 extends over 14 amino acids. Germline CDR1 reads SNHLY; CDR2 reads FYNNEI. The chain's CDR3 is CASSEEGQGRGYTF. In DNA, the CDR3 is TGTGCCAGCAGTGAAGAGGGACAGGGCCGAGGCTACACCTTC.

V gene TRBV20-1 combines with J gene TRBJ1-6, with D perhaps TRBD1 (6 bases). V lost 5 bases and J 9 bases, leaving 14 bases between the germline ends. Germline CDR1 reads DFQATT; CDR2 reads SNEGSKA (reference sequence). CDR3 size: 13 residues. The CDR3 region has the DNA TGCAGTGCTGGGGGGGACATCGGTTCACCCCTCCACTTT. Amino acid sequence: CSAGGDIGSPLHF.

The chain carries TRBV20-1 and TRBJ1-5; D gene unclear. Germline CDR1 reads DFQATT; CDR2 reads SNEGSKA (reference sequence). Between the trimmed V and J ends, which lost 0 bases and 4 bases, there was a span of 10 bases. The CDR3 is 14 residues long. The CDR3 DNA reads TGCAGTGCTAGAGAGGGGTGGGTGAATCAGCCCCAGCATTTT. It translates to CSAREGWVNQPQHF.

This sequence joins TRBV7-9 and TRBJ1-2, with D possibly TRBD1 on 6 matching bases. The V end was cut by 1 base, the J end by 4 bases, with 13 bases between. The CDR3 consists of 15 residues. CDR1 is SEHNR and CDR2 is FQNEAQ in the germline V gene (reference sequence). The CDR3 loop reads CASSLEGRGFYGYTF. The CDR3 DNA reads as TGTGCCAGCAGCTTAGAGGGCAGGGGCTTCTATGGCTACACCTTC.

This rearrangement joins TRBV7-9 to TRBJ1-2; the match to TRBD1 covers 7 bases. From germline, CDR1 is SEHNR and CDR2 FQNEAQ (reference sequence). The V segment lost 5 bases and the J segment 7 bases; nucleotides outside the gene matches: 10. This CDR3 contains 14 residues. CDR3 sequence (DNA): TGTGCCAGCAGCCCGAGGACAGGCAAAGTTGGCTACACCTTC. Encoded protein: CASSPRTGKVGYTF.

V is TRBV3-1 and J is TRBJ1-1; D gene unclear. V was trimmed by 2 bases and J by 1 base, leaving 14 bases between them. CDR3 length: 16 amino acids. Per the germline V gene, CDR1 is LGHDT and CDR2 is YNNKEL (reference sequence). CDR3 bases: TGTGCCAGCAGCCAAAGGGCAGCACCTAAGAACACTGAAGCTTTCTTT. As protein: CASSQRAAPKNTEAFF.

The CDR3 region has the DNA TGCAGTGCTCCCCGGGGGTTGAACACCGGGGAGCTGTTTTTT. It yields the protein CSAPRGLNTGELFF. J is TRBJ2-2 and V is TRBV20-1, with D maybe TRBD2 (6 bases). Per germline, CDR1 DFQATT and CDR2 SNEGSKA (reference sequence). Trimming left V 5 bases short and J 1 base short, with 11 bases between. This CDR3 has 14 amino acids.

The rearrangement links TRBV7-9 to TRBJ2-6; the D gene is possibly TRBD1 (5 bases). CDR3 length equals 16 residues. Germline V gene lookup returns CDR1 SEHNR and CDR2 FQNEAQ (reference sequence). V gave up 4 bases and J gave up 0 bases, with 10 bases separating them. The CDR3: CASSSRQSSGANVLTF. For the CDR3, the DNA is TGTGCCAGCAGCTCCCGACAGTCCTCTGGGGCCAACGTCCTGACTTTC.

This chain uses TRBV18 with TRBJ1-1, with D possibly matching TRBD1 (6 bases). Trimming shortened V by 3 bases and J by 3 bases, and 11 bases separated the two germline ends. This CDR3 spans 14 amino acids. Germline loops: CDR1 KGHSH, CDR2 LQKENI. The CDR3 nucleotides read TGTGCCAGCTCACCCCCGGGGGCGGACACTGAAGCTTTCTTT. Amino acids: CASSPPGADTEAFF.

Here the CDR3 reads CASSLARGLDEQYF. CDR3 bases: TGTGCCAGCAGCTTAGCGCGGGGCCTAGACGAGCAGTACTTC. The J gene is TRBJ2-7, the V gene TRBV7-9; possible D gene TRBD2, 6 bases. This CDR3 is built from 14 residues. Trimming stripped 0 bases from V and 5 bases from J, with 11 bases between. The germline gives CDR1 SEHNR, CDR2 FQNEAQ (reference sequence).

J is TRBJ2-5 and V is TRBV11-3; 12 bases align to TRBD2. The CDR3 sequence is 16 residues long. CDR1 SGHNT and CDR2 YENEEA come from the germline V gene. The V gene end was trimmed by 2 bases and the J gene end by 2 bases; junction bases not matched to a gene: 3. The CDR3: CASSLRLAGAQETQYF. The CDR3 coding sequence is TGTGCCAGCAGCTTACGACTAGCGGGAGCTCAAGAGACCCAGTACTTC.

The CDR3 DNA reads as TGCAGTGCGTGGACCGGACAGGCCACAGATACGCAGTATTTT. This encodes CSAWTGQATDTQYF. The rearrangement uses TRBV20-1 and TRBJ2-3; 7 nucleotides align to TRBD1. CDR3 length: 14 residues. Germline CDR1 and CDR2: DFQATT and SNEGSKA (reference sequence). The trim removed 6 bases at V and 2 bases at J, leaving 8 bases unmatched.

V usage is TRBV4-1 and J usage is TRBJ1-5; 9 positions match TRBD1. Germline lookup yields CDR1 MGHRA and CDR2 YSYEKL. Trimming took 6 bases from V and 4 from J; bases not matched to a gene: 10. The length of the CDR3 is 16 residues. Written as DNA, the CDR3 is TGCGCCAGCAGTCAACCGGGACAGGGACGGAATCAGCCCCAGCATTTT. This sequence encodes CASSQPGQGRNQPQHF.

V and J are TRBV5-1 and TRBJ2-7; no firm D call. This CDR3 has 14 amino acids. The germline CDR1 and CDR2 sequences are SGHRS and YFSETQ. V was shortened by 7 bases and J by 2 bases, with 16 bases between the two germline ends. CDR3 loop: CASGRTVNAYEQYF. CDR3 coding DNA: TGCGCCAGCGGAAGGACGGTGAACGCCTACGAGCAGTACTTC.

The chain links TRBV6-6 to TRBJ2-1; D is undetermined. Germline CDR1 MNHNY, CDR2 SVGAGI (reference sequence). The V gene lost 6 bases and the J gene lost 5 bases, with 20 bases spanning the gap. The CDR3 length is 16 residues. The CDR3 here is CASSPQRVLADNEQFF. For the CDR3, the DNA is TGTGCCAGCAGCCCCCAGCGAGTACTTGCTGACAATGAGCAGTTCTTC.

CDR3 sequence: CASSFSYRGRKETQYF. The CDR3 DNA reads TGTGCCAGCAGCTTTTCTTACAGGGGGCGGAAAGAGACCCAGTACTTC. This chain connects TRBV7-6 to TRBJ2-5, with TRBD1 matching over 9 bases. The CDR3 is 16 residues long. Trimming at V came to 3 bases and at J to 3 bases, leaving 8 bases not matched to a gene. Germline assignment: CDR1 SGHVS and CDR2 FNYEAQ.

This chain joins TRBV20-1 and TRBJ1-2; no definite D call. Trimming pared 0 bases from V and 4 bases from J, leaving 12 bases between. Germline V CDR1 and CDR2: DFQATT, SNEGSKA (reference sequence). The CDR3 covers 14 residues. CDR3 protein: CSAREGNSRYGYTF. The CDR3 region has the DNA TGCAGTGCTAGAGAGGGGAATTCACGCTATGGCTACACCTTC.

V is TRBV3-1 and J is TRBJ2-3; TRBD2 matches at 7 bases. CDR1 LGHDT and CDR2 YNNKEL come from the germline V gene (reference sequence). The ends lost 1 base at V and 5 bases at J; junction bases unmatched: 3. This CDR3 contains 14 residues. The CDR3 DNA is TGTGCCAGCAGCCAAGGGCTAGCGGAAGATACGCAGTATTTT. Amino acid sequence: CASSQGLAEDTQYF.

The gene calls are TRBV20-1 and TRBJ2-2, with D hard to call. The germline V and J ends were trimmed by 1 base and 1 base, with 7 bases remaining between them. This CDR3 has 14 residues. Germline assignment: CDR1 DFQATT and CDR2 SNEGSKA (reference sequence). Here the CDR3 reads CSARVDVNTGELFF. The DNA for the CDR3 is TGCAGTGCTAGAGTGGATGTGAACACCGGGGAGCTGTTTTTT.

The chain uses TRBV30 and TRBJ1-5; perhaps TRBD1 as D (5 bases). From germline, CDR1 is GTSNPN and CDR2 SVGIG (reference sequence). The CDR3 is made up of 20 amino acids. V lost 1 base, J lost 1 base, and 26 bases lay in between. CDR3 in DNA: TGTGCCTGGAGTGAAAATCTCCCGGGACTGATTCTTGGGAGCAATCAGCCCCAGCATTTT. Translation gives CAWSENLPGLILGSNQPQHF. The entire variable domain, with the rest obtained from reference TRBV30 and TRBJ1-5, is as follows: SQTIHQWPATLVQPVGSPLSLECTVEGTSNPNLYWYRQAAGRGLQLLFYSVGIGQISSEVPQNLSASRPQDRQFILSSKKLLLSDSGFYLCAWSENLPGLILGSNQPQHFGDGTRLSIL.

This clonotype was counted once. V and J are TRBV5-1 and TRBJ2-5, with 9 bases matching TRBD2. Germline CDR1 SGHRS, CDR2 YFSETQ. Trimming took 3 bases from V and 9 from J; bases not matched to a gene: 15. The length of the CDR3 is 16 residues. The CDR3: CASSSSLAGARRAQYF. The CDR3 DNA reads TGCGCCAGCAGCTCCTCCTTAGCGGGGGCCCGAAGGGCCCAGTACTTC.